This T cell receptor beta chain was sequenced in a study of early T cells in non-severe SARS-CoV-2 infection. Overall study context: Chains were unpaired, as sequencing was done on bulk RNA from unsorted whole blood.

V was shortened by 4 bases and J by 0 bases, with 15 bases between the two germline ends. There are 16 residues in the CDR3. Germline V CDR1 and CDR2: MGHRA, YSYEKL. This clonotype occurred many times. Its antigen is undetermined. Findings and caveats of the study: VDJdb matching, biased toward anti-spike CD8 responses, missed private and CD4 specificities.

Researchers attached unique molecular identifiers to individual cDNA molecules. TCRdb re-analysed the 5' RACE reads in MiXCR, keeping a single row per CDR3 protein. The data hold 25,000 to 30,000 distinct CDR3 sequences, with 4.4% observed a single time. Sample: whole blood. The V and J genes are TRBV4-1 and TRBJ1-1; no clear D gene. The TCR was taken from an adult who was a healthcare worker with PCR-confirmed SARS-CoV-2 infection or an uninfected control (not recorded which). This CDR3 is CASSPIRSDMNTEAFF. The CDR3 DNA reads as TGCGCCAGCAGCCCTATCAGGTCTGACATGAACACTGAAGCTTTCTTT.